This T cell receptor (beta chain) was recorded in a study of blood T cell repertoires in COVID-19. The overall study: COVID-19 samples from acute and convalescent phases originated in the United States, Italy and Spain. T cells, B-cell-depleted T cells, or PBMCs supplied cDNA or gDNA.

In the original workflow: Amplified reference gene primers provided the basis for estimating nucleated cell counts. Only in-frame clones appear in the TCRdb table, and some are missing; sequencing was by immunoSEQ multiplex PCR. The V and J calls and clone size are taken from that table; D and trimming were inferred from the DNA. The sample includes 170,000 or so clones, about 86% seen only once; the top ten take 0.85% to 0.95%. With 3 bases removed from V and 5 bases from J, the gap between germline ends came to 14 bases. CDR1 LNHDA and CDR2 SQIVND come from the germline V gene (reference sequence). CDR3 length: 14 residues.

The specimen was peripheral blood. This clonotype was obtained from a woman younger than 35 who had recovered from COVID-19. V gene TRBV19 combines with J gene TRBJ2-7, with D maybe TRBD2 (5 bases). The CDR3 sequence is CASSMDWVGNEQYF. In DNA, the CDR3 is TGTGCCAGTAGTATGGACTGGGTTGGGAACGAGCAGTACTTC. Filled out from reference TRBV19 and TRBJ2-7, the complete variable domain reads DGGITQSPKYLFRKEGQNVTLSCEQNLNHDAMYWYRQDPGQGLRLIYYSQIVNDFQKGDIAEGYSVSREKKESFPLTVTSAQKNPTAFYLCASSMDWVGNEQYFGPGTRLTVT.